This T cell receptor beta chain is from a study of tumor-infiltrating lymphocytes in primary liver carcinoma. Whole-study results and caveats: Tumor-adjacent and tumor-blood pairs shared less of their repertoires than tumor region pairs shared.

Both RNA and DNA were isolated together from around 20-30 mg of bulk tissue that had not been sorted. These patients lived with chronic HBV infection and had never been treated. From germline, CDR1 is MNHEY and CDR2 SVGAGI. The CDR3 sequence is 14 residues long. On this clonotype itself: Its antigen is currently unknown. This may be a read error, as it is one base from a much larger clone.

A primer in the constant region served to generate TCR beta cDNA from 500 ng of total RNA. Libraries covering TCR beta were generated through three nested multiplex PCR rounds (using a slightly modified ARM-PCR). The first two PCR rounds used TRBV1-TRBV30 forward primers with a C-beta reverse primer, 10 cycles each. MiXCR was run by TCRdb on the multiplex PCR reads, yielding one entry per CDR3 protein. The sample consists of roughly 120,000 distinct CDR3 sequences, around 70% of them appearing once. The sample was tumor-adjacent normal liver tissue. The TCR comes from a woman aged 60-75 years with primary liver carcinoma and hepatitis B virus infection. The rearrangement links TRBV6-5 to TRBJ1-1; TRBD1 is a possible D gene (5 bases). The CDR3 loop reads CGSSYSWDGPEAFF. The CDR3 region has the DNA TGTGGCAGCAGTTACTCGTGGGACGGTCCTGAAGCTTTCTTT.